Below, one T cell receptor (beta chain) is given with its context. This sample stems from a study of Ad26.COV2.S vaccination and SARS-CoV-2 variants. As to treatment: 15 to 20 received Ad26.COV2.S at low or high dose, single or two shots; a few received placebo; per-sample allocation not given. Specimen acquisition occurred on day 63 following the initial vaccine or placebo injection. TCRdb's copy holds only in-frame clones and misses some; the assay was immunoSEQ multiplex PCR. The sample has around 300,000 clones; 90% are singletons. This sequence was found in a person between 18 and 65 years old who received the Ad26.COV2.S COVID-19 vaccine or a placebo. The material was peripheral blood, obtained in a trial of Ad26.COV2.S vaccine versus placebo.

CDR3 sequence reads: CASSKETRGILYGYTF. The CDR3 DNA sequence: TGTGCCAGTAGTAAGGAGACGAGGGGGATTCTATATGGCTACACCTTC. The chain has TRBV19 and TRBJ1-2; a weak D match, TRBD1 (6 bases). This CDR3 spans 16 amino acids. Per germline, CDR1 LNHDA and CDR2 SQIVND (reference sequence). Trimming removed 4 bases from V and 5 bases from J, with 20 bases in between.